Following are 6 T cell receptor beta chains from one sample sequenced in a study of blood T cell repertoires in COVID-19. Assay used: immunoSEQ multiplex PCR; TCRdb lists only in-frame clones, some missing. The sample shows a few hundred thousand clones, roughly nine tenths of them seen only once. What was sequenced was peripheral blood. These TCRs come from a man between 18 and 35 years old who had recovered from COVID-19.

This clone was counted a single time. This chain links TRBV18 with TRBJ2-4, with D perhaps matching TRBD1 (6 bases). The CDR3 contains 16 residues. CDR1 KGHSH and CDR2 LQKENI come from the germline V gene. Trimming shortened V by 3 bases and J by 7 bases, and 19 bases separated the two germline ends. The CDR3 DNA reads TGTGCCAGCTCACCCACTTCGACAGGCGGATCGAACATTCAGTACTTC. This translates into CASSPTSTGGSNIQYF.

CDR3 in amino acids: CASSPPGDTEAFF. In DNA form, the CDR3 reads TGTGCCAGCTCACCCCCGGGGGACACTGAAGCTTTCTTT. The chain links TRBV18 to TRBJ1-1; a weak D match, TRBD1 (5 bases). The V end lost 3 bases, the J end lost 3 bases, and 8 bases lay between the germline ends. The CDR3 spans 13 residues. Germline CDR1 is KGHSH and CDR2 is LQKENI.

This clone was detected once. The V call is TRBV12-5, the J call TRBJ1-5, with TRBD1 matching over 8 bases. Germline CDR1 LGHNT, CDR2 FRNRAP. The CDR3 runs to 16 residues. J was trimmed by 2 bases and V by 1 base; bases with no gene match: 4. CDR3 sequence reads: CASGLGPTGGNQPQHF. The CDR3 DNA reads TGTGCTAGTGGTTTGGGCCCGACAGGGGGCAATCAGCCCCAGCATTTT.

The J gene is TRBJ1-3, the V gene TRBV30; D remains unclear. V lost 2 bases to trimming and J lost 0 bases, with 8 bases between them. The CDR3 loop spans 14 amino acids. Germline loops: CDR1 GTSNPN, CDR2 SVGIG (reference sequence). In DNA, the CDR3 is TGTGCCTGGAGTTTACTTTCCTCTGGAAACACCATATATTTT. Its protein is CAWSLLSSGNTIYF.

The gene calls are TRBV7-9 and TRBJ2-7; D is perhaps TRBD1 (5 bases). The CDR3 is 15 residues long. Trimming shortened V by 3 bases and J by 3 bases, and 15 bases separated the two germline ends. Germline V gives CDR1 SEHNR, CDR2 FQNEAQ (reference sequence). CDR3 amino acids: CASSLSETAFYEQYF. In DNA, the CDR3 is TGTGCCAGCAGCTTGTCCGAGACAGCTTTCTACGAGCAGTACTTC.

The rearrangement uses TRBV6-2 or TRBV6-3 and TRBJ1-1; D is unclear. Per the germline V gene, CDR1 is MNHEY and CDR2 is SVGEGT. Trimming stripped 4 bases from V and 8 bases from J, with 14 bases between. The CDR3 sequence is 13 residues long. Written as DNA, the CDR3 is TGTGCCAGCAGTTCCTATTCATGGTTGGAAGCTTTCTTT. It codes for CASSSYSWLEAFF.